The 32 T cell receptor beta chains below come from one sample, sequenced in a study of blood T cell repertoires in COVID-19. The assay was immunoSEQ multiplex PCR, and TCRdb's table has in-frame clones only and misses some. The sample has about 200,000 clones; roughly 77% are singletons. Sequencing used peripheral blood. Every receptor here comes from a woman aged 35 to 49 with COVID-19, enrolled during active disease.

This clone was seen a handful of times. V gene TRBV28 combines with J gene TRBJ1-5; D might be TRBD1 (5 bases). This CDR3 comprises 15 residues. Germline V gene data show CDR1 as MDHEN and CDR2 as SYDVKM. Trimming shortened V by 6 bases and J by 0 bases, and 12 bases separated the two germline ends. In nucleotides, the CDR3 is TGTGCCAGCAGACTCGACAGCGATAGCAATCAGCCCCAGCATTTT. Its translation is CASRLDSDSNQPQHF. The entire variable domain, with the rest obtained from reference TRBV28 and TRBJ1-5, is as follows: DVKVTQSSRYLVKRTGEKVFLECVQDMDHENMFWYRQDPGLGLRLIYFSYDVKMKEKGDIPEGYSVSREKKERFSLILESASTNQTSMYLCASRLDSDSNQPQHFGDGTRLSIL.

The rearrangement uses TRBV18 and TRBJ2-1; 9 nucleotides align to TRBD1. J lost 1 base, V lost 5 bases, and 3 bases had no gene match. This CDR3 region has 15 residues. Germline lookup yields CDR1 KGHSH and CDR2 LQKENI. The CDR3 DNA is TGTGCCAGCTCATTCGGGACAGGGTCCTACAATGAGCAGTTCTTC. Its protein is CASSFGTGSYNEQFF. Drawing the rest from reference TRBV18 and TRBJ2-1, the complete variable domain is NAGVMQNPRHLVRRRGQEARLRCSPMKGHSHVYWYRQLPEEGLKFMVYLQKENIIDESGMPKERFSAEFPKEGPSILRIQQVVRGDSAAYFCASSFGTGSYNEQFFGPGTRLTVL.

The V call is TRBV19, the J call TRBJ1-2; TRBD1 agrees at 8 bases. There are 11 residues in the CDR3. In germline, CDR1 is LNHDA, CDR2 SQIVND (reference sequence). The J segment lost 5 bases and the V segment lost 10 bases, leaving 3 bases of the junction unmatched. This CDR3 is CATWTGYGYTF. CDR3 sequence (DNA): TGTGCCACTTGGACAGGGTATGGCTACACCTTC.

The chain is built from TRBV5-6 and TRBJ1-3, with D unresolved. The ends were cut back, 1 base at V and 0 bases at J, with 5 bases in the middle. CDR1 and CDR2 (germline): SGHDT, YYEEEE. CDR3 length: 14 amino acids. DNA for the CDR3: TGTGCCAGCAGCTTGTCTAGCTCTGGAAACACCATATATTTT. It yields the protein CASSLSSSGNTIYF. The whole variable domain, remainder taken from reference TRBV5-6 and TRBJ1-3, is DAGVTQSPTHLIKTRGQQVTLRCSPKSGHDTVSWYQQALGQGPQFIFQYYEEEERQRGNFPDRFSGHQFPNYSSELNVNALLLGDSALYLCASSLSSSGNTIYFGEGSWLTVV.

V and J are TRBV7-8 and TRBJ2-7; D is perhaps TRBD2 (5 bases). In germline, CDR1 is SGHVS, CDR2 FQNEAQ. Trimming took off 3 bases at V and 9 bases at J, with 9 bases between the two ends. The CDR3 runs 11 residues. The CDR3 DNA reads as TGTGCCAGCAGCTTTGGACTCAGGCAGTACTTC. Its protein product is CASSFGLRQYF.

The chain couples TRBV7-2 to TRBJ1-1; possibly TRBD1 for D (5 bases). The CDR3 has 13 residues. The germline V gene has CDR1 SGHTA and CDR2 FQGNSA. V lost 4 bases and J 3 bases, leaving 9 bases between the germline ends. CDR3 loop: CASSSQADTEAFF. The CDR3, as DNA: TGTGCCAGCAGCTCACAGGCCGACACTGAAGCTTTCTTT.

The genes are TRBV5-1 and TRBJ1-1, with 7 bases aligning to TRBD1. The germline gives CDR1 SGHRS, CDR2 YFSETQ. The junction had 3 bases not matched to a gene; V was cut back by 3 bases and J by 1 base. The CDR3 is 14 amino acids. Written as DNA, the CDR3 is TGCGCCAGCAGCTGGGGACAGAAGAACACTGAAGCTTTCTTT. Its translation: CASSWGQKNTEAFF.

The chain uses TRBV5-4 and TRBJ1-2, with 7 bases that match TRBD1. CDR1 is SGHNT and CDR2 is YYREEE in the germline V gene (reference sequence). Trimming removed 5 bases from V and 4 bases from J; junction bases left unmatched: 8. There are 14 residues in the CDR3. Here the CDR3 DNA reads TGTGCCAGCAGAACTACAGGGGCCAGCTATGGCTACACCTTC. Protein product: CASRTTGASYGYTF.

This clone was seen only a few times. The rearrangement links TRBV27 to TRBJ2-7; TRBD1 agrees at 9 bases. V was pared by 6 bases and J by 5 bases, with 20 bases of the junction left unmatched. Germline V lookup: CDR1 MNHEY, CDR2 SMNVEV (reference sequence). This CDR3 contains 18 residues. The CDR3 reads CASSMTGGWWGKIHEQYF. The CDR3, as DNA: TGTGCCAGCAGCATGACAGGGGGATGGTGGGGGAAGATCCACGAGCAGTACTTC.

This chain connects TRBV7-9 to TRBJ1-1; maybe TRBD1 (6 bases). With 5 bases removed from V and 8 bases from J, the gap between germline ends came to 15 bases. The CDR3 is 13 amino acids. Germline CDR1 SEHNR, CDR2 FQNEAQ (reference sequence). The CDR3 DNA reads as TGTGCCAGCAGCCAGAGGACAGAATCGGAAGCTTTCTTT. It is translated as CASSQRTESEAFF.

A few counts support this clone. This chain connects TRBV29-1 to TRBJ1-5; unclear D gene. The V gene lost 3 bases and the J gene lost 6 bases, with 12 bases spanning the gap. The CDR3 covers 13 residues. CDR1 and CDR2 (germline): SQVTM, ANQGSEA. This CDR3 is CSVEGHPGQPQHF. The CDR3 DNA follows: TGCAGCGTTGAGGGCCACCCCGGTCAGCCCCAGCATTTT.

This clone has only a few counts. This chain connects TRBV27 to TRBJ2-5; 11 nucleotides line up with TRBD2. The germline gives CDR1 MNHEY, CDR2 SMNVEV (reference sequence). J gave up 5 bases and V 4 bases, and 6 bases lay outside the gene matches. This CDR3 contains 15 residues. The CDR3 region has the DNA TGTGCCAGCAGTTCGGGACTAGCGGTCGGGGAGACCCAGTACTTC. Translating gives CASSSGLAVGETQYF.

This chain links TRBV2 with TRBJ2-3; 11 positions match TRBD1. Losses at the gene ends were 5 bases for V and 4 bases for J; bases not matched to a gene: 8. This CDR3 contains 16 residues. The V gene's germline CDR1 is SNHLY and CDR2 FYNNEI. CDR3 nucleotide sequence: TGTGCCAGCAGTAGGGATAGGACAGGGGGCGCAGATACGCAGTATTTT. This codes for CASSRDRTGGADTQYF.

The V gene is TRBV11-3, the J gene TRBJ2-2; 9 bases agree with TRBD2. With V trimmed by 5 bases and J by 6 bases, 4 bases remained unmatched. CDR1 is SGHNT, CDR2 YENEEA, per germline. The CDR3 consists of 14 residues. This CDR3 reads CASSQGTSPGELFF. For the CDR3, the DNA is TGTGCCAGCAGCCAAGGGACTAGCCCCGGGGAGCTGTTTTTT.

The rearrangement links TRBV3-1 (or the pseudogene TRBV3-2) to TRBJ2-3, with D unresolved. Trimming removed 5 bases at V and 12 bases at J, with 21 bases between. CDR3 length: 14 residues. CDR1 is LGHDT and CDR2 is YNNKEL in the germline V gene (reference sequence). The CDR3 loop is CASSEITSPYPQYF. The DNA for the CDR3 is TGTGCCAGCAGCGAAATAACGTCCCCCTACCCTCAGTATTTT.

This chain links TRBV7-9 with TRBJ2-7; 8 bases match TRBD2. With 5 bases clipped from V and 2 bases from J, the junction kept 5 bases outside the gene matches. This CDR3 is 14 amino acids long. Germline V gives CDR1 SEHNR, CDR2 FQNEAQ (reference sequence). CDR3 bases: TGTGCCAGCAGCAAAAGCGGGAGCGCCTACGAGCAGTACTTC. It yields the protein CASSKSGSAYEQYF.

V is TRBV4-3 and J is TRBJ1-4; no clear D gene. The V gene's germline CDR1 is LGHNA and CDR2 YSLEER. The CDR3 totals 15 residues. Trimming cost V 8 bases and J 0 bases, with 13 bases left between them. CDR3 loop: CASGPDGATNEKLFF. CDR3 nucleotides: TGCGCCAGCGGTCCAGACGGGGCAACTAATGAAAAACTGTTTTTT.

This clone was counted many times. The rearrangement joins TRBV6-2 or TRBV6-3 to TRBJ2-5; the D gene is possibly TRBD2 (5 bases). The CDR3 extends over 15 amino acids. Trimming shortened V by 2 bases and J by 3 bases, and 13 bases separated the two germline ends. Germline V CDR1 and CDR2: MNHEY, SVGEGT. The CDR3 protein is CASSYPYEEEETQYF. As DNA, the CDR3 is TGTGCCAGCAGTTACCCCTATGAGGAGGAAGAGACCCAGTACTTC.

A few counts support this clone. The genes are TRBV5-1 and TRBJ2-5; 9 positions agree with TRBD2. Germline CDR1 reads SGHRS; CDR2 reads YFSETQ. The J segment lost 2 bases and the V segment lost 3 bases, leaving 5 bases of the junction unmatched. The CDR3 sequence is 15 residues long. DNA of the CDR3: TGCGCCAGCAGCTGGGATAGCGGGGGACAAGAGACCCAGTACTTC. This encodes CASSWDSGGQETQYF.

The V gene is TRBV5-1, the J gene TRBJ2-3, with a weak D call TRBD2 (6 bases). The germline V gene has CDR1 SGHRS and CDR2 YFSETQ. This CDR3 comprises 20 residues. Trimming shortened V by 0 bases and J by 0 bases, and 23 bases separated the two germline ends. CDR3 bases: TGCGCCAGCAGCTTGGAGGCTCCACCCCTCACGGGACTCAGCACAGATACGCAGTATTTT. Translating gives CASSLEAPPLTGLSTDTQYF. The full variable domain, its missing parts supplied by reference TRBV5-1 and TRBJ2-3, is KAGVTQTPRYLIKTRGQQVTLSCSPISGHRSVSWYQQTPGQGLQFLFEYFSETQRNKGNFPGRFSGRQFSNSRSEMNVSTLELGDSALYLCASSLEAPPLTGLSTDTQYFGPGTRLTVL.

The chain recombines TRBV11-2 with TRBJ2-2; D unclear. V was trimmed by 1 base and J by 2 bases, leaving 8 bases between them. The CDR3 is 15 amino acids. Germline V gives CDR1 SGHAT, CDR2 FQNNGV. The CDR3 region is CASSLGSFNTGELFF. In DNA, the CDR3 is TGTGCCAGCAGCTTAGGCAGTTTCAACACCGGGGAGCTGTTTTTT.

This clone was found a few times. The DNA for the CDR3 is TGTGCCAGCAGCCGCACAGGGGATATGATGTGGTACGAGCAGTACTTC. The encoded protein is CASSRTGDMMWYEQYF. The genes are TRBV14 and TRBJ2-7; 7 bases line up with TRBD1. The V gene's germline CDR1 is SGHDN and CDR2 FVKESK. There are 16 residues in the CDR3. The V gene end was trimmed by 4 bases and the J gene end by 4 bases; junction bases not matched to a gene: 13.

The V and J genes are TRBV19 and TRBJ2-1; maybe TRBD1 (5 bases). CDR1 is LNHDA, CDR2 SQIVND, per germline (reference sequence). The CDR3 has 14 amino acids. V was trimmed by 7 bases and J by 5 bases, leaving 15 bases between them. The CDR3 DNA follows: TGTGCCAGTACTACAGGACCCGCCAACAATGAGCAGTTCTTC. This gives the protein CASTTGPANNEQFF.

This clone was observed once. The CDR3 loop reads CASSELAGYTGELFF. DNA of the CDR3: TGTGCCAGCAGTGAACTAGCGGGATACACCGGGGAGCTGTTTTTT. The rearrangement links TRBV6-4 to TRBJ2-2; 10 nucleotides match TRBD2. CDR1 is MRHNA and CDR2 is SNTAGT in the germline V gene. CDR3 size: 15 residues. V trimming: 3 bases; J trimming: 3 bases; junction bases outside the gene matches: 1.

For the CDR3, the DNA is TGTGCCAGCAGCCGCAAGGGTCAGGGATCGGGAAACACCATATATTTT. Translated, it gives CASSRKGQGSGNTIYF. This chain joins TRBV5-4 and TRBJ1-3; a possible D gene is TRBD1 (5 bases). V lost 4 bases to trimming and J lost 4 bases, with 18 bases between them. The CDR3 runs to 16 residues. Germline V CDR1 and CDR2: SGHNT, YYREEE (reference sequence).

This clone appeared once. The chain is built from TRBV6-1 and TRBJ1-1, with D perhaps matching TRBD1 (5 bases). Germline CDR1 reads MNHNS; CDR2 reads SASEGT. CDR3 size: 15 residues. Trimming cost V 3 bases and J 6 bases, with 17 bases left between them. As DNA, the CDR3 is TGTGCCAGCAGTGAGGGTTCGGGCAGGGCAGCTGAAGCTTTCTTT. Protein product: CASSEGSGRAAEAFF.

J is TRBJ1-5 and V is TRBV4-3; no definite D call. This CDR3 is built from 16 residues. The V gene lost 0 bases and the J gene lost 3 bases, with 12 bases spanning the gap. Germline CDR1 is LGHNA and CDR2 is YSLEER. This chain's CDR3 is CASSQDRVGVNQPQHF. In DNA form, the CDR3 reads TGCGCCAGCAGCCAAGATCGGGTCGGGGTCAATCAGCCCCAGCATTTT.

The chain has TRBV7-2 and TRBJ1-2; TRBD1 matches at 10 bases. The CDR3 length is 15 residues. The V gene end was trimmed by 5 bases and the J gene end by 2 bases; junction bases not matched to a gene: 5. CDR1 and CDR2 (germline): SGHTA, FQGNSA. CDR3 amino acids: CASSRDRGRNYGYTF. The CDR3 DNA reads TGTGCCAGCAGCCGTGACAGGGGGCGAAACTATGGCTACACCTTC.

V is TRBV27 and J is TRBJ1-3, with a possible D match to TRBD1 (6 bases). CDR1 and CDR2 (germline): MNHEY, SMNVEV (reference sequence). The length of the CDR3 is 15 residues. V was shortened by 4 bases and J by 8 bases, with 18 bases between the two germline ends. The CDR3: CASSSQGPQWHTIYF. In DNA, the CDR3 is TGTGCCAGCAGTTCACAGGGTCCCCAGTGGCACACCATATATTTT.

This chain joins TRBV19 and TRBJ2-1, with 9 bases matching TRBD2. From germline, CDR1 is LNHDA and CDR2 SQIVND (reference sequence). With V trimmed by 6 bases and J by 6 bases, 6 bases remained unmatched. This CDR3 region has 14 residues. The CDR3 DNA follows: TGTGCCAGTAGCTTGCGGGAGGGCTCCAATGAGCAGTTCTTC. This encodes CASSLREGSNEQFF.

This clone was picked up a small number of times. The chain carries TRBV5-1 and TRBJ2-3; TRBD1 matches at 9 bases. The germline V gene has CDR1 SGHRS and CDR2 YFSETQ. The CDR3 is 14 amino acids. Germline trimming cut 2 bases from V and 5 bases from J; bases unmatched to any gene: 3. CDR3 amino acids: CASSLQGAGDTQYF. The CDR3, as DNA: TGCGCCAGCAGCTTACAGGGGGCTGGAGATACGCAGTATTTT.

The chain carries TRBV5-4 and TRBJ2-7; 7 bases map to TRBD1. Germline V gene sequence: CDR1 SGHNT, CDR2 YYREEE (reference sequence). The CDR3 spans 15 residues. With 4 bases clipped from V and 8 bases from J, the junction kept 15 bases outside the gene matches. This CDR3 is CASSADTGAPKKQYF. The CDR3 coding sequence is TGTGCCAGCAGCGCGGACACAGGGGCGCCTAAAAAGCAGTACTTC.